This T cell receptor (beta chain) emerged from a study of T cells in tumors after PD-1 blockade. On the study more broadly: Each patient got pembrolizumab 200 mg every 3 weeks or cemiplimab 350 mg every 2 weeks.

This clone came up once. Sequencing used immunoSEQ multiplex PCR; TCRdb keeps in-frame clones, though not all of them. The sample yields 14,000 to 15,000 clones, almost 85% seen once. After removal of 6 bases from V and 4 bases from J, the junction contained 7 bases not matched to a gene. Germline V gene lookup returns CDR1 LNHDA and CDR2 SQIVND (reference sequence). The CDR3 sequence is 14 residues long. This TCR was sampled from a human donor with basal cell carcinoma. The rearrangement joins TRBV19 to TRBJ1-1, with 8 nucleotides matching TRBD1. The input for sequencing was PBMCs, taken after anti-PD-1 treatment. The CDR3 spells CASSKQGVLTEAFF. In nucleotides, the CDR3 is TGTGCCAGTAGCAAACAGGGGGTTCTCACTGAAGCTTTCTTT.